These 26 T cell receptor beta chains were sequenced from one sample in a study of cytomegalovirus exposure and HLA in healthy donors. The PCR made use of 60 Vbeta and 13 Jbeta primers. TCRdb's copy holds only in-frame clones and misses some; the assay was immunoSEQ multiplex PCR. Of approximately 120,000 clones listed, around 70% are singletons. The sequencing sample was made of PBMCs. These receptors were taken from a man aged 35-49 years in good health and CMV-seropositive.

This clone was recorded only once. The chain employs TRBV6-5 and TRBJ2-3; TRBD2 is a possible D gene (5 bases). CDR3 length equals 13 residues. CDR1 and CDR2 from the germline V gene are MNHEY and SVGAGI. Trimming removed 6 bases at V and 2 bases at J, with 9 bases between. The CDR3 protein is CASRLDSTDTQYF. The CDR3 coding sequence is TGTGCCAGCAGGTTGGACTCCACAGATACGCAGTATTTT.

V usage is TRBV6-6 and J usage is TRBJ2-2, with 8 positions matching TRBD2. Germline V gives CDR1 MNHNY, CDR2 SVGAGI (reference sequence). This CDR3 is built from 15 residues. Trimming removed 4 bases from V and 7 bases from J; junction bases left unmatched: 8. The CDR3 here is CASSFSGGPGGELFF. In DNA form, the CDR3 reads TGTGCCAGCAGTTTTTCGGGAGGGCCAGGCGGGGAGCTGTTTTTT.

This clone was counted a few times. The gene calls are TRBV7-3 and TRBJ2-2; the match to TRBD2 covers 12 bases. Per the germline V gene, CDR1 is SGHTA and CDR2 is FQGTGA. Unmatched junction bases numbered 6, after V lost 3 bases and J lost 7 bases. CDR3 length: 16 amino acids. CDR3 nucleotide sequence: TGTGCCAGCAGCTTCCTAGCGGGAGGGACCAACGGGGAGCTGTTTTTT. This translates into CASSFLAGGTNGELFF.

V usage is TRBV7-9 and J usage is TRBJ2-7; 7 bases are shared with TRBD2. CDR3 length: 13 amino acids. The trim removed 5 bases at V and 4 bases at J, leaving 5 bases unmatched. The V gene's germline CDR1 is SEHNR and CDR2 FQNEAQ (reference sequence). In nucleotides, the CDR3 is TGTGCCAGCAGCCGGACTAGTGGGTACGAGCAGTACTTC. It encodes CASSRTSGYEQYF.

The genes are TRBV30 and TRBJ1-1; weak D call: TRBD1 (5 bases). V was pared by 4 bases and J by 6 bases, with 21 bases between. Germline loops: CDR1 GTSNPN, CDR2 SVGIG (reference sequence). The CDR3 covers 15 residues. This CDR3 is CAWIRAMRGGSEAFF. The CDR3 nucleotides are TGTGCCTGGATTCGGGCGATGAGGGGAGGGTCTGAAGCTTTCTTT.

This chain links TRBV19 with TRBJ1-5; no clear D gene. This CDR3 is 15 amino acids long. From germline, CDR1 is LNHDA and CDR2 SQIVND (reference sequence). V dropped 3 bases and J dropped 2 bases, with 11 bases sitting between them. The CDR3, as DNA: TGTGCCAGTAGTATCCCACACGGGGGCAATCAGCCCCAGCATTTT. Residues: CASSIPHGGNQPQHF. Complete variable domain (other parts from reference TRBV19 and TRBJ1-5): DGGITQSPKYLFRKEGQNVTLSCEQNLNHDAMYWYRQDPGQGLRLIYYSQIVNDFQKGDIAEGYSVSREKKESFPLTVTSAQKNPTAFYLCASSIPHGGNQPQHFGDGTRLSIL.

This clone was detected only a few times. The chain combines TRBV28 with TRBJ1-2, with 8 bases matching TRBD1. Trimming removed 2 bases from V and 7 bases from J; junction bases left unmatched: 9. CDR1 and CDR2 from the germline V gene are MDHEN and SYDVKM. The CDR3 contains 15 residues. CDR3 loop: CASSLPPGQATGYTF. DNA of the CDR3: TGTGCCAGCAGTTTACCCCCGGGACAGGCCACTGGCTACACCTTC.

CDR3 region: CASSDTGTGEETQYF. The CDR3 DNA reads TGTGCCAGCAGCGACACGGGGACGGGGGAAGAGACCCAGTACTTC. The chain recombines TRBV6-6 with TRBJ2-5; tentatively, D is TRBD2 (6 bases). Trimming stripped 6 bases from V and 3 bases from J, with 17 bases between. Germline V lookup: CDR1 MNHNY, CDR2 SVGAGI (reference sequence). CDR3 length equals 15 residues.

This chain joins TRBV13 and TRBJ2-7; 11 nucleotides match TRBD1. J lost 6 bases, V lost 6 bases, and 4 bases had no gene match. The CDR3 is made up of 13 amino acids. Germline V gene data show CDR1 as PRHDT and CDR2 as FYEKMQ (reference sequence). The CDR3 region has the DNA TGTGCCAGCAGTCCGGGACAGGGGGTCGAGCAGTACTTC. The encoded protein is CASSPGQGVEQYF.

The gene calls are TRBV7-3 and TRBJ2-1, with 7 nucleotides matching TRBD2. Germline V gene sequence: CDR1 SGHTA, CDR2 FQGTGA. This CDR3 is built from 11 residues. The ends lost 5 bases at V and 15 bases at J; junction bases unmatched: 7. CDR3 sequence reads: CASSGGRGLFF. As DNA, the CDR3 is TGTGCCAGCAGCGGGGGGAGGGGATTGTTCTTC. The full variable domain, rest sourced from reference TRBV7-3 and TRBJ2-1, is GAGVSQTPSNKVTEKGKYVELRCDPISGHTALYWYRQSLGQGPEFLIYFQGTGAADDSGLPNDRFFAVRPEGSVSTLKIQRTERGDSAVYLCASSGGRGLFFGPGTRLTVL.

The chain uses TRBV4-1 and TRBJ2-3; TRBD1 is a possible D gene (6 bases). The CDR3 runs to 16 residues. Germline assignment: CDR1 MGHRA and CDR2 YSYEKL. V was trimmed by 4 bases and J by 0 bases, leaving 14 bases between them. Here the CDR3 DNA reads TGCGCCAGCAGCCTATACCCGGGGACAAGCACAGATACGCAGTATTTT. It is translated as CASSLYPGTSTDTQYF.

The rearrangement links TRBV7-9 to TRBJ2-3; 7 bases agree with TRBD2. Germline trimming cut 1 base from V and 0 bases from J; bases unmatched to any gene: 4. The CDR3 has 16 residues. The germline gives CDR1 SEHNR, CDR2 FQNEAQ (reference sequence). The CDR3 loop reads CASSLGLASSTDTQYF. The CDR3 DNA follows: TGTGCCAGCAGCTTAGGACTAGCCTCTAGCACAGATACGCAGTATTTT.

The CDR3 sequence: CASGEAGVRDTQYF. The CDR3 DNA reads TGTGCCAGCGGGGAAGCGGGAGTTAGAGATACGCAGTATTTT. The chain combines TRBV9 with TRBJ2-3, with TRBD2 identical over 8 bases. This CDR3 comprises 14 residues. V shed 7 bases and J 5 bases; nucleotides not matched to a gene: 9. Germline V gene lookup returns CDR1 SGDLS and CDR2 YYNGEE.

V and J are TRBV15 and TRBJ1-1, with a tentative D call TRBD1 (6 bases). The CDR3 totals 17 residues. Trimming removed 0 bases from V and 10 bases from J, with 24 bases in between. CDR1 is LNHNV and CDR2 is YYDKDF in the germline V gene (reference sequence). CDR3 DNA: TGTGCCACCAGCAGAGATAACATCCCGTCAGGGGAGAACGGAGCTTTCTTT. The encoded protein is CATSRDNIPSGENGAFF.

The gene calls are TRBV9 and TRBJ2-2; 7 positions agree with TRBD2. With 4 bases clipped from V and 4 bases from J, the junction kept 16 bases outside the gene matches. This CDR3 is 18 amino acids long. Germline V gene lookup returns CDR1 SGDLS and CDR2 YYNGEE. The CDR3 bases are TGTGCCAGCAGCTCACTCCAAGGGAGGGATTGGGGCACCGGGGAGCTGTTTTTT. Translated, it gives CASSSLQGRDWGTGELFF.

This chain joins TRBV25-1 and TRBJ2-3; perhaps TRBD1 as D (5 bases). The CDR3 loop spans 15 amino acids. Germline V gene sequence: CDR1 MGHDK, CDR2 SYGVNS. V was pared by 4 bases and J by 1 base, with 12 bases between. As DNA, the CDR3 is TGTGCCAGCAGTGCCCCGACAGCTCGCACAGATACGCAGTATTTT. This sequence encodes CASSAPTARTDTQYF. The complete variable domain, with remaining parts taken from reference TRBV25-1 and TRBJ2-3, reads EADIYQTPRYLVIGTGKKITLECSQTMGHDKMYWYQQDPGMELHLIHYSYGVNSTEKGDLSSESTVSRIRTEHFPLTLESARPSHTSQYLCASSAPTARTDTQYFGPGTRLTVL.

The DNA for the CDR3 is TGTGCCAGCACTGAGGGGGCCGAAGGCTACACCTTC. Amino acids: CASTEGAEGYTF. The J gene is TRBJ1-2, the V gene TRBV18; TRBD1 matches at 7 bases. In germline, CDR1 is KGHSH, CDR2 LQKENI. V lost 8 bases to trimming and J lost 8 bases; unmatched junction nucleotides: 8. This CDR3 has 12 residues.

The V call is TRBV5-1, the J call TRBJ2-5; 7 bases are shared with TRBD1. Germline V CDR1 and CDR2: SGHRS, YFSETQ. The junction had 5 bases not matched to a gene; V was cut back by 1 base and J by 2 bases. The CDR3 consists of 15 residues. The CDR3 reads CASSLRDSRQETQYF. For the CDR3, the DNA is TGCGCCAGCAGCTTGAGGGACAGCAGACAAGAGACCCAGTACTTC.

The chain combines TRBV19 with TRBJ2-7; 8 nucleotides align to TRBD1. The CDR3 covers 17 residues. CDR1 and CDR2 (germline): LNHDA, SQIVND (reference sequence). The J segment lost 0 bases and the V segment lost 5 bases, leaving 12 bases of the junction unmatched. CDR3 loop: CASSSSLRGPPSYEQYF. The DNA for the CDR3 is TGTGCCAGTAGTTCATCCCTCAGGGGGCCACCCTCCTACGAGCAGTACTTC. Together with reference TRBV19 and TRBJ2-7, the CDR3 gives the full variable domain: DGGITQSPKYLFRKEGQNVTLSCEQNLNHDAMYWYRQDPGQGLRLIYYSQIVNDFQKGDIAEGYSVSREKKESFPLTVTSAQKNPTAFYLCASSSSLRGPPSYEQYFGPGTRLTVT.

The chain combines TRBV27 with TRBJ1-1; a possible D gene is TRBD1 (5 bases). The CDR3 loop spans 14 amino acids. Germline V CDR1 and CDR2: MNHEY, SMNVEV (reference sequence). Trimming removed 1 base at V and 6 bases at J, with 12 bases between. CDR3: CASSLLGTGAEAFF. CDR3 coding DNA: TGTGCCAGCAGTTTATTAGGGACGGGGGCTGAAGCTTTCTTT.

The chain employs TRBV29-1 and TRBJ2-2; 10 bases map to TRBD2. Germline V CDR1 and CDR2: SQVTM, ANQGSEA. The CDR3 contains 14 residues. The V gene end was trimmed by 7 bases and the J gene end by 4 bases; junction bases not matched to a gene: 6. The CDR3 region is CSASGLATTGELFF. The CDR3 nucleotides are TGCAGCGCATCGGGACTAGCGACCACCGGGGAGCTGTTTTTT.

This rearrangement joins TRBV7-2 to TRBJ2-7; D perhaps matches TRBD2 (6 bases). Germline V CDR1 and CDR2: SGHTA, FQGNSA. The CDR3 sequence is 15 residues long. The V end was cut by 4 bases, the J end by 6 bases, with 19 bases between. The CDR3, as DNA: TGTGCCAGCAGCTCACAATTCGGGAGACAGTCCGAGCAGTACTTC. Protein product: CASSSQFGRQSEQYF.

This sequence joins TRBV7-2 and TRBJ2-1; D gene ambiguous. Germline V lookup: CDR1 SGHTA, CDR2 FQGNSA. This CDR3 spans 15 amino acids. Trimming pared 2 bases from V and 5 bases from J, leaving 13 bases between. CDR3 DNA: TGTGCCAGCAGCTTAAGTAGTACAGTAGACAATGAGCAGTTCTTC. This sequence encodes CASSLSSTVDNEQFF.

This clone was observed a single time. V is TRBV7-2 and J is TRBJ2-5; 9 bases line up with TRBD2. The germline CDR1 and CDR2 sequences are SGHTA and FQGNSA. Losses at the gene ends were 5 bases for V and 9 bases for J; bases not matched to a gene: 7. This CDR3 is built from 13 residues. CDR3 in DNA: TGTGCCAGCAGCCTCCTGGCGGGGGGGGCCCAGTACTTC. It is translated as CASSLLAGGAQYF.

CDR3 sequence: CAWNREDEQFF. The CDR3 bases are TGTGCCTGGAACAGGGAAGATGAGCAGTTCTTC. The rearrangement joins TRBV30 to TRBJ2-1; possible D gene TRBD1, 6 bases. V was clipped by 4 bases and J by 8 bases, with 9 bases between them. Germline CDR1 and CDR2: GTSNPN and SVGIG (reference sequence). The CDR3 extends over 11 amino acids. Together with reference TRBV30 and TRBJ2-1, the CDR3 gives the full variable domain: SQTIHQWPATLVQPVGSPLSLECTVEGTSNPNLYWYRQAAGRGLQLLFYSVGIGQISSEVPQNLSASRPQDRQFILSSKKLLLSDSGFYLCAWNREDEQFFGPGTRLTVL.

The chain combines TRBV28 with TRBJ2-7, with TRBD1 matching over 7 bases. V lost 1 base and J lost 0; bases outside the gene matches: 6. The CDR3 spans 16 residues. The germline gives CDR1 MDHEN, CDR2 SYDVKM. CDR3 DNA: TGTGCCAGCAGTTTATTGTTCAGGGGGAACTCCTACGAGCAGTACTTC. Amino acids: CASSLLFRGNSYEQYF.